Reported below is one T cell receptor (beta chain). This clone was observed a few times. No antigen is known for it. No qualities accompany the bases; no much larger clone lies one base away. Libraries were built with the immunoSEQ multiplex PCR assay. A mixture of 60 forward primers for TCR Vbeta segments and 13 reverse primers for TCR Jbeta segments was used in the multiplex PCR. Amplification of the CDR3 region of rearranged TCR beta genes was performed with a multiplex PCR assay on genomic DNA. The Illumina HiSeq System was used to sequence the amplified TCR beta libraries as 87-base-pair reads. The study's processing was this. In a later analysis, some 80 million unique TCR beta chains were counted across the 500 to 850 repertoires, and roughly 11 million of these chains were shared by at least two donors. To remove PCR and sequencing errors, raw reads were error-corrected and collapsed into unique sequences using a nearest-neighbor algorithm that merged closely related sequences. Alignment of CDR3 sequences to IMGT reference sequences was used to assign V, D and J gene segments. For a sequence to be retained, a match of at least six nucleotides was required to both a V gene segment and a J gene segment. Rearrangements were classified as productive when the CDR3 lacked stop codons and remained in frame with V and J, and all other rearrangements were classified as non-productive. Following IMGT convention, CDR3 was defined as the stretch from the second conserved V-encoded cysteine to the conserved J-encoded phenylalanine. In an earlier analysis of just under 600 of the donors, sequences lacking an unambiguous match to a single V gene segment were excluded. In an earlier analysis of some 590 of the donors, a V segment was called functional when productive rearrangements were above 56.7%, and segregating when the standard deviation between donors exceeded 5%. A statistical classification framework was built for diagnosing cytomegalovirus status from the catalog of TCR beta chain sequences. A later analysis assigned V and J genes by comparing TCR nucleotide sequences with IMGT/GENE-DB human TR gene sequences. In a later analysis, CDR3 sequences and most-parsimonious VDJ recombination scenarios were assigned using the TCRdist pipeline. In a later analysis, each TCR beta chain was defined by its CDR3 amino acid sequence together with its V-gene family, and reads lacking a unique V-gene family were excluded. As a way to deal with suspected cross-contamination and a sequencing artifact, a later analysis dropped 450 to 600 nucleotide sequences that were highly shared and had low generation probability. For each public chain, a later analysis derived a clonal expansion index from normalized ranks of inferred template counts within each repertoire. In a later analysis, generation probabilities were computed using a VDJ recombination model fitted to out-of-frame rearrangements, and the results were checked against IGoR. In a later analysis, TCR-TCR, TCR-HLA and TCR-CMV co-occurrence was scored with hypergeometric tests, and a repertoire-size bias correction was applied to TCR pairs. In a later analysis, false discovery rates were estimated by permuting HLA or CMV assignments 20 times. In a later analysis, co-occurring TCRs were grouped with DBSCAN, and TCRdist sequence similarity was added when clustering was performed within HLA-allele-positive subsets. Repertoires with fewer than 30,000 or more than 120,000 public chains were left out of co-occurrence clustering, as were five repertoires with anomalous nucleotide sharing. TCRdb obtained this table from immuneACCESS and retained in-frame rearrangements with V and J assigned. These tables miss some clones; where compared with another copy, unresolved V genes account for less than half of the shortfall, and the remainder is unexplained. V and J calls and clone size come straight from that table; D and trimming were deduced from the DNA. The table for this sample lists about 120,000 clones; roughly 82% of them were counted only once. Together, the top ten hold approximately 1.5% of the sample.

The data belong to a study of cytomegalovirus exposure and HLA in healthy donors (dated by TCRdb to about 2017). For the study in its entirety: According to an earlier analysis of a few hundred of the donors, about 170 million T cells yielded 95 million to 140 million unique TCR beta sequences and approximately 300 Gb of sequence data. The genetic ancestry cluster associated with self-reported Caucasian donors included 81% of the 398 genotyped donors. Among under 450 genotyped donors of the cohort, an average of 235,054 unique TCR beta nucleotide sequences were sequenced per donor, roughly a sixth of them non-productive. HLA typing included class I and class II loci at four-digit resolution. Along with the roughly 670-subject first cohort, a separate validation cohort of about 110 different subjects was used. A later analysis re-examined previously published TCR beta repertoires from 500 to 700 donors and added high-resolution HLA genotyping to investigate patterns of TCR occurrence. An early release covering approximately 600 HLA-typed donors comprised approximately 290 gigabases of sequencing data and some 79 million unique TCR sequences. A later genetic analysis took genome-wide SNP genotypes for about 55% of the 666 donors and used that subset as a discovery cohort. In the later analysis, no new phenotypic data were used to find candidate immune exposures; instead, reliance was placed on TCR beta sequences and their occurrence across donors. An earlier analysis of more than 450 of the donors used high-throughput TCR beta sequencing to judge whether each TCR beta V gene segment behaved as functional or pseudogenic. Roughly 5 DR-DQ haplotypes were handled as single units for association and clustering, since linkage in the cohort was strong. To predict cytomegalovirus infection status, the study combined high-throughput TCR immunosequencing, statistical association of individual TCRs with disease status, and machine learning. The study aimed to test whether cataloging public T cell receptors could reveal signatures of past pathogen exposure. All discovery cohort repertoires had been generated on a single sequencing platform. Donor age, sex, ethnicity and CMV serostatus were collected together with the repertoire data. Typing coverage differed by locus: A, B, C, DRB1 and DQB1 were typed in roughly 629-630 donors, DQA1 in about 510, DPA1 in 606, and DPB1 in just under 480. The study profiled the T cell repertoires of approximately 700 subjects by immunosequencing and related them to cytomegalovirus serostatus. Results the study describes overall, beyond this receptor: When HLA alleles, especially DR and DQ, strongly co-occurred, TCR associations were difficult to assign to individual alleles. The study gave a list of about 150 TCR beta chains associated with cytomegalovirus. Roughly uniform sequencing depth across donors was assumed in presence/absence analyses, although this assumption may not hold. Because the 87-base-pair reads could not distinguish some IMGT-functional V segments, including TRBV6-2 and TRBV6-3, those segments were excluded. The earlier analysis of approximately 560 of the donors excluded fewer than 20 rarely observed V segments, including chromosome 9 orphons, because counts were too low. In an earlier analysis of some 540 of the donors, most TCR beta V segments appeared in productive rearrangements about 87% or about 30% of the time, broadly matching IMGT annotations. A few of the identified cytomegalovirus-associated TCR beta chains were confirmed in vitro to be specific for cytomegalovirus antigens. In a later analysis, HLA-associated TCR beta chains showed more clonal expansion and lower generation probabilities than non-associated chains that were equally common. The classifier was reported to diagnose cytomegalovirus status with high specificity and sensitivity in both the original and validation cohorts. Most TCR sequences were seen in very few donors, while some public TCRs were found in many individuals. In this cohort, only TCR beta chains were sequenced, and detectable features were limited by the absence of alpha or paired-chain data. Most CMV-associated TCR beta chains appeared to be HLA-restricted in a later analysis, and the HLA associations seemed to be driven largely by CMV exposure. Several of the top co-occurrence clusters appeared to be linked to parvovirus B19, influenza, CMV and Epstein-Barr virus, according to a later analysis. In a later genetic analysis, fewer N-insertions in productive TCRs were reported among donors in an Asian-associated ancestry cluster than the roughly 640-donor mean. It was suggested by the authors that the approach could potentially be generalized to other disease states and immunological phenotypes. The only immune exposure information available for the cohort was CMV serostatus. A later genetic analysis associated a missense DCLRE1C variant with V-gene and J-gene trimming of TCR beta chains, and an independent cohort replicated the association. Because HLA typing was unavailable for some donors at each locus, only the typed subset was used in association tests. At a false discovery rate of 0.05, a later analysis linked fewer than 20,000 TCR beta sequences to specific HLA alleles. Correlated functional status among segregating V segments might reflect linkage disequilibrium, but an unknown experimental factor could not be ruled out. A group of highly shared sequence variants was considered likely to be a technical artifact of the sequencing pipeline. In a later analysis, the rate of TCR association differed among HLA loci, with DRB1 alleles having the most associated TCRs and HLA-C alleles having the fewest. A further reported finding was that TCR beta sequences accurately predicted the HLA-A and HLA-B alleles for most subjects in the first cohort.

In total, approximately 700 healthy bone marrow donors made up the cohort. At the time of sampling, all cohort members were nominally healthy, though unrecorded immune exposures were likely present. The donor tested CMV seronegative, placing the donor among the roughly 350 seronegative members of the cohort. A peripheral blood sample was collected from each donor, and TCR beta sequencing was performed on peripheral blood mononuclear cells. Genomic DNA extraction from the blood cell samples was performed with the Qiagen DNeasy Blood Extraction Kit. According to the germline V gene, CDR1 reads MRHNA and CDR2 reads SNTAGT. The CDR3 contains 17 residues, cysteine and phenylalanine counted. Kept here is only the CDR3 DNA, which spans 51 bases and is read in frame from base 1. V is cut by 5 bases and J by 5 bases, and the space between the germline ends is 23 bases.

The sequence links TRBV6-4 to TRBJ2-3; TRBD2 is a possible D gene, resting on 6 matching bases. The clonotype was recovered from a woman aged 18-30 years in good health and CMV-seronegative. The sequenced material came from PBMCs. In nucleotide form, the sequence is TGTGCCAGCAGTCCTCTACCCGGGACCGGGGGAGGAGATACGCAGTATTTT. It encodes CASSPLPGTGGGDTQYF.